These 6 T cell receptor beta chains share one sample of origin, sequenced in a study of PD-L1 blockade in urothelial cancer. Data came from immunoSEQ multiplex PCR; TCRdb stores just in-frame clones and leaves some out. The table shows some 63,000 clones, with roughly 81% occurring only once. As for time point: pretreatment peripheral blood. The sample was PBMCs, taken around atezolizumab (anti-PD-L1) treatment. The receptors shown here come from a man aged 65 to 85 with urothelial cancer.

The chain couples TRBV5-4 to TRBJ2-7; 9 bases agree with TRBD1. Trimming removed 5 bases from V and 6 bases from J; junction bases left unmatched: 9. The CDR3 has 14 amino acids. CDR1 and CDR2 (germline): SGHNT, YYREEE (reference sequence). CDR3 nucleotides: TGTGCCAGCAGGGGGGGGACAGGGACGGGCGAGCAGTACTTC. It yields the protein CASRGGTGTGEQYF.

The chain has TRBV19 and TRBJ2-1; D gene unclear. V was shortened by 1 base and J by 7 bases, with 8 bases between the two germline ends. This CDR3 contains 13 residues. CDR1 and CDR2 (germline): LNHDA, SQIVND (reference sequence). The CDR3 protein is CASSIGLENEQFF. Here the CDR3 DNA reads TGTGCCAGTAGTATAGGGCTAGAGAATGAGCAGTTCTTC.

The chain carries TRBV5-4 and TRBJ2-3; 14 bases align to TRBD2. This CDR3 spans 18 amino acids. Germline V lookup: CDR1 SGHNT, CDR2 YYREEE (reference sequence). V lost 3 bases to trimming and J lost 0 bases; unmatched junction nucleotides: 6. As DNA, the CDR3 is TGTGCCAGCAGCTGGAGGACTAGCGGGGGGACTAGCACAGATACGCAGTATTTT. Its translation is CASSWRTSGGTSTDTQYF.

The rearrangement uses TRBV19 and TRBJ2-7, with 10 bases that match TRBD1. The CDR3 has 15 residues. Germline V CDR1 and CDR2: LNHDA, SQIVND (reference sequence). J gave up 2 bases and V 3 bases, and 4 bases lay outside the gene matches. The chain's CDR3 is CASSMGGQGTYEQYF. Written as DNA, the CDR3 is TGTGCCAGTAGTATGGGGGGACAGGGGACCTACGAGCAGTACTTC. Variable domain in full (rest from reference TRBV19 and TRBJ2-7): DGGITQSPKYLFRKEGQNVTLSCEQNLNHDAMYWYRQDPGQGLRLIYYSQIVNDFQKGDIAEGYSVSREKKESFPLTVTSAQKNPTAFYLCASSMGGQGTYEQYFGPGTRLTVT.

This CDR3 reads CASSLAGNTYEQYF. CDR3 nucleotide sequence: TGTGCCAGCAGCTTAGCGGGCAATACCTACGAGCAGTACTTC. The rearrangement joins TRBV7-9 to TRBJ2-7, with no clear D. V shed 0 bases and J shed 2 bases, with 8 bases lying between them. CDR3 length: 14 residues. The germline V gene encodes CDR1 SEHNR and CDR2 FQNEAQ (reference sequence).

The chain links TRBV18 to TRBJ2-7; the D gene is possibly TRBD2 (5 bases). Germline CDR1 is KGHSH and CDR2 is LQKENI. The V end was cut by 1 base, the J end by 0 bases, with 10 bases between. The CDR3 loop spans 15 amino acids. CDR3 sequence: CASSPQRGSSYEQYF. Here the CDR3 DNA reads TGTGCCAGCTCACCACAACGGGGTAGCTCCTACGAGCAGTACTTC.